The entry below describes one T cell receptor beta chain. The donors, healthy Caucasians from Russia, were aged roughly 6 to 90. The data were obtained in a study of blood T cells in healthy people across ages. With 7 bases clipped from V and 1 base from J, the junction kept 12 bases outside the gene matches. Germline values: CDR1 SNHLY, CDR2 FYNNEI. This CDR3 is built from 18 residues. A second PCR, run for about 7 to 11 cycles, used a sample-barcoded 5' primer plus a J-beta primer mix. TCRdb fed the 5' RACE reads into MiXCR, producing one record per CDR3 protein. Here the sample spans more than 700,000 distinct CDR3 sequences, roughly 50% being singletons.

The receptor's source is a man older than 75 in good health. Sequenced material: blood. The V call is TRBV2, the J call TRBJ2-3, with 12 bases matching TRBD2. CDR3 amino acids: CASMVRLAGGPGTDTQYF. The CDR3 region has the DNA TGTGCCAGCATGGTCCGTCTAGCGGGAGGGCCGGGCACAGATACGCAGTATTTT. The full variable domain, completed using reference TRBV2 and TRBJ2-3, is EPEVTQTPSHQVTQMGQEVILRCVPISNHLYFYWYRQILGQKVEFLVSFYNNEISEKSEIFDDQFSVERPDGSNFTLKIRSTKLEDSAMYFCASMVRLAGGPGTDTQYFGPGTRLTVL.